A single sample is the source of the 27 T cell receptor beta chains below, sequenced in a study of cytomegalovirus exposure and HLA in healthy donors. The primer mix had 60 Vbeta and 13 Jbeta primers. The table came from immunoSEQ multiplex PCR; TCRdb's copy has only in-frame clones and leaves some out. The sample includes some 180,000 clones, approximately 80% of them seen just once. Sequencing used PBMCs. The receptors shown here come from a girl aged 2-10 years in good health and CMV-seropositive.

CDR3 sequence (DNA): TGTGCCAGCAGTTCTTCAGATACGCAGTATTTT. Amino acids: CASSSSDTQYF. This chain uses TRBV6-6 with TRBJ2-3; no firm D call. V was trimmed by 4 bases and J by 4 bases, leaving 3 bases between them. The germline CDR1 and CDR2 sequences are MNHNY and SVGAGI (reference sequence). This CDR3 is built from 11 residues.

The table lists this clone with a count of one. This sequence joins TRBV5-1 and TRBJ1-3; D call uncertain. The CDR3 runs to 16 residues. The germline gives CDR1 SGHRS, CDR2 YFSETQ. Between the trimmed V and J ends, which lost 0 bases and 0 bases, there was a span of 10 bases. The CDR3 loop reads CASSLDMTSSGNTIYF. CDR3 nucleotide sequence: TGCGCCAGCAGCTTGGACATGACAAGCTCTGGAAACACCATATATTTT.

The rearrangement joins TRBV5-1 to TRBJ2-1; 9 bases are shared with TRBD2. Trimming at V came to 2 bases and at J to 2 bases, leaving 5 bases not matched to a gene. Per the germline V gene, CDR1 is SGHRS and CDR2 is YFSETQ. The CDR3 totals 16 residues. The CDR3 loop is CASSFSGSHAYNEQFF. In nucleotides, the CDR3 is TGCGCCAGCAGCTTTAGCGGGAGTCACGCCTACAATGAGCAGTTCTTC.

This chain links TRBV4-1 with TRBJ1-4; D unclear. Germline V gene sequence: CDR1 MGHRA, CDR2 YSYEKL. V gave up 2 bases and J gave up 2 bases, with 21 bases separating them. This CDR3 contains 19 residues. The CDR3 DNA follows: TGCGCCAGCAGCCAACCCGTAGGTAGAGTCAGGAGGACTAATGAAAAACTGTTTTTT. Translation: CASSQPVGRVRRTNEKLFF.

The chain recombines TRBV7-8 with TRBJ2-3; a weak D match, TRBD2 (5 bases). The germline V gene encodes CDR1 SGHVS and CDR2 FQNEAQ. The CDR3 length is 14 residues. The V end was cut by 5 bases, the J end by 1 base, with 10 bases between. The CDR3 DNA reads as TGTGCCAGCAGCCGACTATCGGGCACAGATACGCAGTATTTT. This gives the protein CASSRLSGTDTQYF.

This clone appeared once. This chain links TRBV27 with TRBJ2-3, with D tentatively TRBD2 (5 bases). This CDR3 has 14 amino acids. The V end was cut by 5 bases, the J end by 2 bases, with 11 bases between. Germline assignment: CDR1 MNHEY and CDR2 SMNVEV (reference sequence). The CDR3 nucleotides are TGTGCCAGCAGTCCGGGGTACCTCACAGATACGCAGTATTTT. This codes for CASSPGYLTDTQYF.

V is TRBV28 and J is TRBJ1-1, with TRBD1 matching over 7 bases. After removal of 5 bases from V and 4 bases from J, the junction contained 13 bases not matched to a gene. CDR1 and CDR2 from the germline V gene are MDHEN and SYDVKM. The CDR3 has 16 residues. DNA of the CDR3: TGTGCCAGCAGTCAAACAACGGGACAGTATGTCACTGAAGCTTTCTTT. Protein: CASSQTTGQYVTEAFF.

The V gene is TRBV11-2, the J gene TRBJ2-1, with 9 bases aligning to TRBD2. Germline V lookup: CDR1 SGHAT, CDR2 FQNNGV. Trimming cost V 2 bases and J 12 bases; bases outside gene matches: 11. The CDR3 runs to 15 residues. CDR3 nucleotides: TGTGCCAGCAGCTTAAGCGGGGGGCTCCCAATGGGGCAGTTCTTC. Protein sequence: CASSLSGGLPMGQFF.

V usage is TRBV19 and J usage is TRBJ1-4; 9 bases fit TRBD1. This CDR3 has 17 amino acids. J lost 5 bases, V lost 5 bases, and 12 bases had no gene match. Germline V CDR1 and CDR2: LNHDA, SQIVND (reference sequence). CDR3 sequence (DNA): TGTGCCAGTAGTCAATCGGGATGGACAGGGGCAAATGAAAAACTGTTTTTT. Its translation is CASSQSGWTGANEKLFF.

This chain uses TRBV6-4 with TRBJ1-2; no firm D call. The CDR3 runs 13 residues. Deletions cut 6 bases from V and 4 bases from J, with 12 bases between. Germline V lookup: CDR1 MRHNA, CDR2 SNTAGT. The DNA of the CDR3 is TGTGCCAGCAGCGACGGCGGGAGCTATGGCTACACCTTC. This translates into CASSDGGSYGYTF.

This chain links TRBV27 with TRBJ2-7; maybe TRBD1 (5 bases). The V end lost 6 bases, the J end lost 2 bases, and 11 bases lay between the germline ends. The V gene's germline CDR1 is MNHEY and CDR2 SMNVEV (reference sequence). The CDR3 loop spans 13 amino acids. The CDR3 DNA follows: TGTGCCAGCAGGCCAGGGTCCACCTACGAGCAGTACTTC. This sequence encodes CASRPGSTYEQYF.

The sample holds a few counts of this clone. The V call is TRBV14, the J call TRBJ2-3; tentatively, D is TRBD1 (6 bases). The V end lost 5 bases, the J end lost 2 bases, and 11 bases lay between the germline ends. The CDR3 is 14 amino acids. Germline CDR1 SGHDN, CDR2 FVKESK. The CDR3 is CASSMDSYTDTQYF. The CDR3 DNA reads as TGTGCCAGCAGCATGGACAGTTACACAGATACGCAGTATTTT. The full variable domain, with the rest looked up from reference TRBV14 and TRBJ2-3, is EAGVTQFPSHSVIEKGQTVTLRCDPISGHDNLYWYRRVMGKEIKFLLHFVKESKQDESGMPNNRFLAERTGGTYSTLKVQPAELEDSGVYFCASSMDSYTDTQYFGPGTRLTVL.

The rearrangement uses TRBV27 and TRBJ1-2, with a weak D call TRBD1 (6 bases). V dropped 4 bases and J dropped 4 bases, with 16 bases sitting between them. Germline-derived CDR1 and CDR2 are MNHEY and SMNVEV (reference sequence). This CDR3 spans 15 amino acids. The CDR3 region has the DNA TGTGCCAGCAGTTCTGCAGGGGCTCTATCCTATGGCTACACCTTC. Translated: CASSSAGALSYGYTF.

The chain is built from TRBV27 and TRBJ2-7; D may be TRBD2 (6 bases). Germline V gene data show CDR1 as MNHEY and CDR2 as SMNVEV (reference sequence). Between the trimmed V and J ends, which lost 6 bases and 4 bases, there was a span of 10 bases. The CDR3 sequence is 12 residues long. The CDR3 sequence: CASRGAGYEQYF. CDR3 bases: TGTGCCAGCAGGGGAGCGGGTTACGAGCAGTACTTC.

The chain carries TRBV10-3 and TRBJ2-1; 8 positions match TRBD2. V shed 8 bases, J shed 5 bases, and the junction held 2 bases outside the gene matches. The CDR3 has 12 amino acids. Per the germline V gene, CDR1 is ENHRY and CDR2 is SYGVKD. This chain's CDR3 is CAIAAGDNEQFF. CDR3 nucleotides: TGTGCCATCGCAGCGGGGGACAATGAGCAGTTCTTC.

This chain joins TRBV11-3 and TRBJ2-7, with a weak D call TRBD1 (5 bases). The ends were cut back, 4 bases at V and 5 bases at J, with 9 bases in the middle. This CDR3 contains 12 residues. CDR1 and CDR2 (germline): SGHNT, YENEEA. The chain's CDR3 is CASSSFRDEQYF. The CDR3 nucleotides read TGTGCCAGCAGCTCTTTCAGGGACGAGCAGTACTTC.

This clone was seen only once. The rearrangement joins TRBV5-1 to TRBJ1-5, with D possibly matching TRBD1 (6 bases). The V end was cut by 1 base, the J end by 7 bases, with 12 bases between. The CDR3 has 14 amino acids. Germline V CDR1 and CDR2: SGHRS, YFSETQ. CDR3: CASSLTGMEQPQHF. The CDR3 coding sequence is TGCGCCAGCAGCTTGACAGGGATGGAGCAGCCCCAGCATTTT.

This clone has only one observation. The DNA for the CDR3 is TGTGCCAGCAGTGTCCGCCCAACGGATAGCTCTAACTATGGCTACACCTTC. Encoded protein: CASSVRPTDSSNYGYTF. The chain employs TRBV2 and TRBJ1-2; D is unclear. The CDR3 is made up of 17 amino acids. From germline, CDR1 is SNHLY and CDR2 FYNNEI. Trimming took off 4 bases at V and 0 bases at J, with 18 bases between the two ends.

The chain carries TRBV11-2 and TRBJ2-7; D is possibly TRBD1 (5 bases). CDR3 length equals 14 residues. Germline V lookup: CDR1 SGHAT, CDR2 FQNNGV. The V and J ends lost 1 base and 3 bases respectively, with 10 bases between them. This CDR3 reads CASSLVWGSYEQYF. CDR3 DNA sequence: TGTGCCAGCAGCTTAGTTTGGGGCAGCTACGAGCAGTACTTC.

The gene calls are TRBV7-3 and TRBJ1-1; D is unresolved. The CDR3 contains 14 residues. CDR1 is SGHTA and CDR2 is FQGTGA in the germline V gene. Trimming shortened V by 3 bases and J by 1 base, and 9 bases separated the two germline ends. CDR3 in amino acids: CASSFSPGNTEAFF. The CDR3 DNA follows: TGTGCCAGCAGCTTCTCTCCAGGGAACACTGAAGCTTTCTTT.

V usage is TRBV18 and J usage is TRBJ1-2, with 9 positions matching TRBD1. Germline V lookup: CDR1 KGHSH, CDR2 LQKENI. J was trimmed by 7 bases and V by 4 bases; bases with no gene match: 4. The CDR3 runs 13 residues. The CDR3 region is CASSQGTGSGYTF. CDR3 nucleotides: TGTGCCAGCTCACAAGGGACAGGGTCTGGCTACACCTTC.

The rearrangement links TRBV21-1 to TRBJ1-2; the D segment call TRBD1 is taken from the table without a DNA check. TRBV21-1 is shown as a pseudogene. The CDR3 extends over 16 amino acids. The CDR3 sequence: CASSKLVGPSGDGYTF. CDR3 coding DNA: TGTGCCAGCAGCAAACTCGTGGGACCTTCAGGGGATGGCTACACCTTC.

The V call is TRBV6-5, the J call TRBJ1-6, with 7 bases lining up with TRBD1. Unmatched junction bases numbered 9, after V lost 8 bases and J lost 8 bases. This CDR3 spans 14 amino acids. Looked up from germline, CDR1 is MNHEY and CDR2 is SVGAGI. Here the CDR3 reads CASGTGVRYSPLHF. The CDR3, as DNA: TGTGCCAGCGGCACAGGGGTTAGGTATTCACCCCTCCACTTT.

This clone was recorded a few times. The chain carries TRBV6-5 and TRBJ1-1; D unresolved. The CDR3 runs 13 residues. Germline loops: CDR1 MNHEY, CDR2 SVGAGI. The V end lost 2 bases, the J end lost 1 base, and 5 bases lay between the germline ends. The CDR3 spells CASSYQENTEAFF. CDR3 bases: TGTGCCAGCAGTTACCAGGAGAACACTGAAGCTTTCTTT.

The CDR3 DNA follows: TGTGCCAGCAGTAAAGACAGGGTTCGCGAGCAGTACTTC. It encodes CASSKDRVREQYF. The genes are TRBV6-5 and TRBJ2-7; 7 bases map to TRBD1. The CDR3 is 13 amino acids. The V gene end was trimmed by 5 bases and the J gene end by 6 bases; junction bases not matched to a gene: 7. Germline loops: CDR1 MNHEY, CDR2 SVGAGI.

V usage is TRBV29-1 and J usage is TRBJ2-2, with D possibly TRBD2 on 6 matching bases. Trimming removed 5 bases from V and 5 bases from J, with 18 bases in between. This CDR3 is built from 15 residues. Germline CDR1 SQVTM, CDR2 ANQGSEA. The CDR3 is CSVRLSGVGTGELFF. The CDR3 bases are TGCAGCGTTCGGTTGTCGGGAGTAGGGACCGGGGAGCTGTTTTTT.

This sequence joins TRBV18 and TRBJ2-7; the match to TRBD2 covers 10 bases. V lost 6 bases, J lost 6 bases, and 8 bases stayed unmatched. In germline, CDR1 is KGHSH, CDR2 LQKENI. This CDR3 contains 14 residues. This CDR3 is CASSRSGGGLEQYF. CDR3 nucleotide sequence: TGTGCCAGCTCTCGGAGCGGGGGGGGGCTCGAGCAGTACTTC.